The 29 T cell receptor beta chains given below trace back to one sample, sequenced in a study of regulatory and conventional T cells in RAG deficiency. Libraries were prepared by immunoSEQ multiplex PCR; TCRdb keeps only in-frame clonotypes and omits some of them. This sample has over 10,000 clones; less than 95% occur once, and the top ten carry less than 1.5%. The sorted regulatory T cells were CD4+, CD25-high and CD127-low, with genomic DNA sequenced. These data also formed part of another study, on regulatory T cells. This second study says: The PCR used 52 TRBV and 13 TRBJ primers.

Material: CD127- CD25+ CD4+ Tregs sorted from blood. The receptors were gathered from a human donor in good health.

For this clone: The junction differs from germline at one of its ends, possibly a read error. Other nucleotide sequences in the sample specify the same CDR3. J is TRBJ1-6 and V is TRBV30, with 7 bases aligning to TRBD1. This CDR3 is built from 15 residues. CDR1 and CDR2 from the germline V gene are GTSNPN and SVGIG (reference sequence). The CDR3 region is CAWRNRGGNNSPLHF. In DNA, the CDR3 is TGTGCCTGGAGGAACAGGGGCGGTAATAATTCCCCCCTCCACTTT. The whole variable domain, filled in from reference TRBV30 and TRBJ1-6, reads SQTIHQWPATLVQPVGSPLSLECTVEGTSNPNLYWYRQAAGRGLQLLFYSVGIGQISSEVPQNLSASRPQDRQFILSSKKLLLSDSGFYLCAWRNRGGNNSPLHFGNGTRLTVT.

The V gene is TRBV11-2, the J gene TRBJ2-3; D not certain. There are 11 residues in the CDR3. Trimming removed 5 bases from V and 6 bases from J, with 6 bases in between. Germline loops: CDR1 SGHAT, CDR2 FQNNGV. CDR3 nucleotide sequence: TGTGCCAGCAGCCTCCGGGATACGCAGTATTTT. Translated: CASSLRDTQYF.

The chain joins TRBV9 to TRBJ1-1; 8 positions agree with TRBD1. The junction had 8 bases not matched to a gene; V was cut back by 4 bases and J by 6 bases. Germline V gene sequence: CDR1 SGDLS, CDR2 YYNGEE. This CDR3 region has 14 residues. The CDR3 loop is CASSPHGQGPEAFF. The CDR3 nucleotides are TGTGCCAGCAGCCCCCATGGACAGGGCCCTGAAGCTTTCTTT.

The CDR3 nucleotides are TGTGCCAGCAGCTTGTGGAGGGACCACGAGCAGTACTTC. As protein: CASSLWRDHEQYF. The chain carries TRBV5-6 and TRBJ2-7; D perhaps matches TRBD2 (6 bases). This CDR3 is 13 amino acids long. V was cut by 1 base and J by 5 bases, with 10 bases left in between. Germline V gives CDR1 SGHDT, CDR2 YYEEEE.

V usage is TRBV9 and J usage is TRBJ2-7; the match to TRBD1 covers 7 bases. The trim removed 0 bases at V and 7 bases at J, leaving 10 bases unmatched. Looked up from germline, CDR1 is SGDLS and CDR2 is YYNGEE. The CDR3 sequence is 15 residues long. The CDR3 region is CASSVGQGVGREQYF. CDR3 in DNA: TGTGCCAGCAGCGTAGGACAGGGTGTAGGTAGGGAGCAGTACTTC. Complete variable domain (other parts from reference TRBV9 and TRBJ2-7): DSGVTQTPKHLITATGQRVTLRCSPRSGDLSVYWYQQSLDQGLQFLIQYYNGEERAKGNILERFSAQQFPDLHSELNLSSLELGDSALYFCASSVGQGVGREQYFGPGTRLTVT.

Only a few counts were recorded for this clone. This chain links TRBV10-1 with TRBJ1-1, with D perhaps TRBD1 (6 bases). V was cut by 7 bases and J by 2 bases, with 11 bases left in between. In germline, CDR1 is WNHNN, CDR2 SYGVQD (reference sequence). The CDR3 is made up of 13 amino acids. CDR3 loop: CASKAGVNTEAFF. In DNA form, the CDR3 reads TGCGCCAGCAAAGCAGGGGTTAACACTGAAGCTTTCTTT.

V and J are TRBV6-1 and TRBJ1-1; 7 bases are shared with TRBD1. The CDR3 spans 15 residues. Looked up from germline, CDR1 is MNHNS and CDR2 is SASEGT. J lost 5 bases, V lost 5 bases, and 11 bases had no gene match. CDR3 sequence (DNA): TGTGCCAGCAGTCCCTGGGGGACAGTCGGTACTGAAGCTTTCTTT. Residues: CASSPWGTVGTEAFF.

The chain joins TRBV7-2 to TRBJ2-3; D ambiguous. This CDR3 contains 13 residues. Trimming removed 5 bases at V and 5 bases at J, with 11 bases between. Germline-derived CDR1 and CDR2 are SGHTA and FQGNSA. CDR3 bases: TGTGCCAGCAGCCGGAGATATAGAGATACGCAGTATTTT. Amino acids: CASSRRYRDTQYF.

The chain joins TRBV19 to TRBJ1-5, with TRBD1 identical over 7 bases. Germline CDR1 is LNHDA and CDR2 is SQIVND (reference sequence). J gave up 6 bases and V 1 base, and 6 bases lay outside the gene matches. This CDR3 spans 15 amino acids. This CDR3 is CASSIGARDSQPQHF. CDR3 coding DNA: TGTGCCAGTAGTATAGGGGCCCGGGACAGTCAGCCCCAGCATTTT. The variable domain in full, with the rest retrieved from reference TRBV19 and TRBJ1-5, is DGGITQSPKYLFRKEGQNVTLSCEQNLNHDAMYWYRQDPGQGLRLIYYSQIVNDFQKGDIAEGYSVSREKKESFPLTVTSAQKNPTAFYLCASSIGARDSQPQHFGDGTRLSIL.

This clone was found a few times. This sequence joins TRBV6-6 and TRBJ1-4; no firm D call. This CDR3 spans 16 amino acids. The germline CDR1 and CDR2 sequences are MNHNY and SVGAGI (reference sequence). Deletions cut 7 bases from V and 8 bases from J, with 23 bases between. CDR3 amino acids: CASTPSGPVASEKLFF. CDR3 coding DNA: TGTGCCAGCACCCCGTCAGGCCCTGTCGCGTCCGAAAAACTGTTTTTT.

This rearrangement joins TRBV6-6 to TRBJ1-1; TRBD1 is a possible D gene (6 bases). The CDR3 consists of 14 residues. Trimming cost V 4 bases and J 0 bases, with 9 bases left between them. Germline-derived CDR1 and CDR2 are MNHNY and SVGAGI (reference sequence). The CDR3 spells CASSSQGVNTEAFF. CDR3 bases: TGTGCCAGCAGTTCACAGGGAGTGAACACTGAAGCTTTCTTT.

This chain uses TRBV7-3 with TRBJ2-3, with D perhaps TRBD2 (6 bases). Trimming took 1 base from V and 2 from J, leaving 13 bases between them. Germline V CDR1 and CDR2: SGHTA, FQGTGA. CDR3 length equals 16 residues. In DNA, the CDR3 is TGTGCCAGCAGCTTAAGCCAGGGACTTTCCACAGATACGCAGTATTTT. Its protein is CASSLSQGLSTDTQYF. Variable domain in full (rest from reference TRBV7-3 and TRBJ2-3): GAGVSQTPSNKVTEKGKYVELRCDPISGHTALYWYRQSLGQGPEFLIYFQGTGAADDSGLPNDRFFAVRPEGSVSTLKIQRTERGDSAVYLCASSLSQGLSTDTQYFGPGTRLTVL.

This clone is a singleton in its sample. The chain joins TRBV6-1 to TRBJ2-7; D may be TRBD2 (5 bases). V dropped 7 bases and J dropped 2 bases, with 18 bases sitting between them. This CDR3 is 15 amino acids long. Per germline, CDR1 MNHNS and CDR2 SASEGT. The CDR3 nucleotides read TGTGCCAGCAAACCGGAGCGGAACCTTCCCTACGAGCAGTACTTC. Translation: CASKPERNLPYEQYF.

The chain combines TRBV7-2 with TRBJ1-2; 7 bases agree with TRBD1. Trimming took 1 base from V and 7 from J; bases not matched to a gene: 12. Germline loops: CDR1 SGHTA, CDR2 FQGNSA. The CDR3 is 16 residues long. The CDR3, as DNA: TGTGCCAGCAGCTTAGATCGGGACAGCTTGATGGGTGGCTACACCTTC. Translation gives CASSLDRDSLMGGYTF.

This clone was seen a handful of times. The J gene is TRBJ2-3, the V gene TRBV7-2; D unresolved. Germline CDR1 is SGHTA and CDR2 is FQGNSA. Trimming took 5 bases from V and 1 from J, leaving 10 bases between them. This CDR3 region has 14 residues. The CDR3 is CASSVYLRTDTQYF. CDR3 DNA sequence: TGTGCCAGCAGCGTCTACTTGCGCACAGATACGCAGTATTTT.

The chain has TRBV30 and TRBJ1-2; D not certain. The CDR3 contains 11 residues. Germline V gene sequence: CDR1 GTSNPN, CDR2 SVGIG (reference sequence). The V end was cut by 5 bases, the J end by 13 bases, with 17 bases between. The CDR3 bases are TGTGCCTGGGGGTCCCTAGGAGTGGTCACCTTC. As protein: CAWGSLGVVTF.

V and J are TRBV6-1 and TRBJ1-2, with D unresolved. CDR3 length equals 13 residues. The germline V and J ends were trimmed by 4 bases and 0 bases, with 6 bases remaining between them. CDR1 and CDR2 (germline): MNHNS, SASEGT. For the CDR3, the DNA is TGTGCCAGCAGTGTGGGAGCTAACTATGGCTACACCTTC. Translated: CASSVGANYGYTF.

The rearrangement joins TRBV18 to TRBJ2-3; tentatively, D is TRBD2 (6 bases). Germline CDR1 and CDR2: KGHSH and LQKENI. V lost 4 bases to trimming and J lost 1 base, with 9 bases between them. The CDR3 length is 14 residues. This chain's CDR3 is CASSLRRGTDTQYF. CDR3 sequence (DNA): TGTGCCAGCTCACTCCGGAGGGGCACAGATACGCAGTATTTT.

Of note for this clone: The junction differs from germline at one of its ends, possibly a read error. J is TRBJ2-7 and V is TRBV11-2; 7 nucleotides match TRBD2. Germline-derived CDR1 and CDR2 are SGHAT and FQNNGV. This CDR3 has 15 amino acids. The CDR3 DNA reads TGTGCCAGCAGGCAATGGCGGGGGTTCTCCTCCGAGCAGTACTTC. This sequence encodes CASRQWRGFSSEQYF. Supplemented by reference TRBV11-2 and TRBJ2-7, the full variable domain reads EAGVAQSPRYKIIEKRQSVAFWCNPISGHATLYWYQQILGQGPKLLIQFQNNGVVDDSQLPKDRFSAERLKGVDSTLKIQPAKLEDSAVYLCASRQWRGFSSEQYFGPGTRLTVT.

This chain connects TRBV9 to TRBJ2-3; maybe TRBD2 (6 bases). Germline V gives CDR1 SGDLS, CDR2 YYNGEE. This CDR3 contains 11 residues. The V gene lost 4 bases and the J gene lost 8 bases, with 8 bases spanning the gap. The CDR3 DNA follows: TGTGCCAGCAGCAAAGCGGGTACGCAGTATTTT. This translates into CASSKAGTQYF.

The V gene is TRBV4-2, the J gene TRBJ2-3; D is unclear. V shed 4 bases and J shed 3 bases, with 8 bases lying between them. From germline, CDR1 is LGHNA and CDR2 YNFKEQ. The CDR3 extends over 13 amino acids. CDR3: CASSRLSTDTQYF. CDR3 bases: TGTGCCAGCAGCCGCCTCAGTACAGATACGCAGTATTTT.

CDR3 amino acids: CASSYSGQGETQYF. The CDR3 DNA reads as TGTGCCAGCAGTTACTCAGGACAGGGAGAGACCCAGTACTTC. The rearrangement joins TRBV6-5 to TRBJ2-5; TRBD1 matches 8 bases. The CDR3 runs to 14 residues. Germline CDR1 and CDR2: MNHEY and SVGAGI. Trimming removed 0 bases from V and 4 bases from J; junction bases left unmatched: 1.

The CDR3 region is CASSVGTGSTDTQYF. DNA for the CDR3: TGTGCCAGCAGCGTAGGGACAGGCAGCACAGATACGCAGTATTTT. The rearrangement joins TRBV9 to TRBJ2-3; 7 bases agree with TRBD1. Trimming took 0 bases from V and 0 from J; bases not matched to a gene: 1. Germline V gives CDR1 SGDLS, CDR2 YYNGEE. The CDR3 is 15 amino acids.

The chain combines TRBV9 with TRBJ2-2; 8 bases are shared with TRBD2. V lost 4 bases and J lost 4; bases outside the gene matches: 12. This CDR3 spans 17 amino acids. From germline, CDR1 is SGDLS and CDR2 YYNGEE. CDR3 in DNA: TGTGCCAGCAGCCCCAGGGGAGCGGGGGACGTCACCGGGGAGCTGTTTTTT. As protein: CASSPRGAGDVTGELFF. The whole variable domain, filled in from reference TRBV9 and TRBJ2-2, reads DSGVTQTPKHLITATGQRVTLRCSPRSGDLSVYWYQQSLDQGLQFLIQYYNGEERAKGNILERFSAQQFPDLHSELNLSSLELGDSALYFCASSPRGAGDVTGELFFGEGSRLTVL.

The chain links TRBV20-1 to TRBJ1-2, with D maybe TRBD1 (6 bases). V lost 5 bases and J lost 7, with 11 bases in between. The length of the CDR3 is 11 residues. Looked up from germline, CDR1 is DFQATT and CDR2 is SNEGSKA (reference sequence). In DNA form, the CDR3 reads TGCAGTGCTGATACAGGGTTTGGCTACACCTTC. Translated, it gives CSADTGFGYTF.

This chain joins TRBV28 and TRBJ1-6; 7 nucleotides line up with TRBD1. Germline V gene data show CDR1 as MDHEN and CDR2 as SYDVKM. The CDR3 spans 14 residues. V trimming: 6 bases; J trimming: 10 bases; junction bases outside the gene matches: 9. The CDR3, as DNA: TGTGCCAGCAGCCCCCGGTTAGGGGGCTCACCCCTCCACTTT. Its protein is CASSPRLGGSPLHF. Supplemented by reference TRBV28 and TRBJ1-6, the full variable domain reads DVKVTQSSRYLVKRTGEKVFLECVQDMDHENMFWYRQDPGLGLRLIYFSYDVKMKEKGDIPEGYSVSREKKERFSLILESASTNQTSMYLCASSPRLGGSPLHFGNGTRLTVT.

This clone was found once. This sequence joins TRBV19 and TRBJ1-5, with D perhaps TRBD1 (5 bases). This CDR3 is built from 14 residues. Germline assignment: CDR1 LNHDA and CDR2 SQIVND (reference sequence). The V and J ends lost 8 bases and 0 bases respectively, with 11 bases between them. The CDR3 here is CASRRRDSNQPQHF. The CDR3 DNA sequence: TGTGCCAGTCGGCGCAGGGATAGCAATCAGCCCCAGCATTTT.

The chain joins TRBV30 to TRBJ2-3, with TRBD2 matching 9 bases. The trim removed 2 bases at V and 1 base at J, leaving 7 bases unmatched. The CDR3 has 16 residues. The germline V gene encodes CDR1 GTSNPN and CDR2 SVGIG (reference sequence). The CDR3 sequence: CAWSIAASGGTDTQYF. Here the CDR3 DNA reads TGTGCCTGGAGTATCGCGGCTAGCGGGGGCACAGATACGCAGTATTTT.

The genes are TRBV7-9 and TRBJ1-5, with 7 bases aligning to TRBD1. The trim removed 1 base at V and 4 bases at J, leaving 7 bases unmatched. This CDR3 comprises 16 residues. Germline assignment: CDR1 SEHNR and CDR2 FQNEAQ (reference sequence). This CDR3 reads CASSLGGGAWNQPQHF. The CDR3 DNA follows: TGTGCCAGCAGCTTAGGAGGGGGCGCTTGGAATCAGCCCCAGCATTTT.